This T cell receptor (beta chain) appears in the sequencing data of a study of T cells expressing NK-cell markers. On the study more broadly: Seropositivity for HCMV was found in most of the eight sequenced donors, with one seronegative. Study observations and caveats: Four donors' CD3+CD56-NKG2C+ cells were dominated by the same clonotypes.

One entry per CDR3 protein, without DNA, is what TCRdb gives after re-calling the 5' RACE reads. The table for this sample gives over 250,000 distinct CDR3 sequences. Germline-derived CDR1 and CDR2 are SGHDN and FVKESK. The CDR3 has 14 residues. Notes on this clonotype: Antigen unknown.

The chain employs TRBV14 and TRBJ1-2; TCRdb's D gene call, TRBD1, goes unchecked for lack of DNA. Sequencing used blood T cells: a sorted CD56 or NKG2C T cell subset, CD4+ or CD8+ T cells, or bulk PBMC T cells (not recorded which). This TCR was sampled from a woman aged 18 to 75 in good health. CDR3 protein: CASSPQQGSYGYTF.